This T cell receptor (beta chain) was profiled in a study of blood T cells in healthy people across ages. The sample holds a few counts of this clonotype. CDR3 length equals 13 residues. CDR1 LGHNA and CDR2 YNFKEQ come from the germline V gene. V was pared by 1 base and J by 8 bases, with 11 bases between. For the second PCR, which ran for about 6 to 11 cycles, a sample-barcoded 5' primer and a J-beta primer mix were used. TCRdb re-called the 5' RACE reads with MiXCR, one entry per CDR3 protein. The sample lists about 1.8 million distinct CDR3 sequences, around 48% occurring once. Staff drew about 10 milliliters of peripheral blood from each donor.

The V call is TRBV4-2, the J call TRBJ1-2, with unresolved D. The TCR originated in a woman in her thirties or forties in good health. Material: blood. The CDR3 is CASSQVGVGGYTF. CDR3 nucleotides: TGTGCCAGCAGCCAAGTTGGGGTCGGCGGCTACACCTTC.